This is a list of T cell receptor beta chains from one sample in a study of blood T cells in healthy people across ages. MiXCR was run by TCRdb on the 5' RACE reads, yielding one entry per CDR3 protein. Here the sample spans more than 1,400,000 distinct CDR3 sequences, approximately 42% being singletons. Sequencing used blood. All receptors come from a woman in her late teens or twenties in good health. Both conserved end residues are part of each CDR3. Each record gives: V gene, D gene, clone size, J gene, CDR3 protein, CDR3 DNA. The D gene is left open where the match is weak. Size is stated for part of the rows, as once, few or many counts, or as a class when the clone is expanded.

v_call: TRBV6-1; d_call: -; clone_size: once; j_call: TRBJ2-7; cdr3_aa: CASRPGKGNYEQYF; cdr3_nt: TGTGCCAGTCGGCCAGGGAAAGGCAACTACGAGCAGTACTTC
v_call: TRBV18; d_call: -; clone_size: -; j_call: TRBJ2-2; cdr3_aa: CASSQGRGGELFF; cdr3_nt: TGTGCCAGCTCCCAGGGTCGAGGCGGGGAGCTGTTTTTT
v_call: TRBV11-2; d_call: TRBD2; clone_size: few; j_call: TRBJ2-1; cdr3_aa: CASSRLVGLATGEQFF; cdr3_nt: TGTGCCAGCAGCAGGTTAGTAGGACTAGCCACGGGTGAGCAGTTCTTC
v_call: TRBV5-5; d_call: TRBD1; clone_size: few; j_call: TRBJ1-6; cdr3_aa: CASSRGQGMMDPPLHF; cdr3_nt: TGTGCCAGCAGCAGGGGACAGGGGATGATGGATCCACCCCTCCACTTT
v_call: TRBV7-2; d_call: -; clone_size: -; j_call: TRBJ2-7; cdr3_aa: CASSLLSGGQGEQYF; cdr3_nt: TGTGCCAGCAGCTTACTTAGCGGGGGACAGGGGGAGCAGTACTTC
v_call: TRBV5-1; d_call: TRBD1; clone_size: few; j_call: TRBJ2-7; cdr3_aa: CASSFPDRVGSTYEQYF; cdr3_nt: TGCGCCAGCAGCTTTCCGGACAGGGTTGGAAGTACCTACGAGCAGTACTTC
v_call: TRBV3-1; d_call: -; clone_size: few; j_call: TRBJ2-1; cdr3_aa: CASSQVNRESSYNEQFF; cdr3_nt: TGTGCCAGCAGCCAAGTGAATCGGGAGAGCTCCTACAATGAGCAGTTCTTC
v_call: TRBV20-1; d_call: -; clone_size: -; j_call: TRBJ1-2; cdr3_aa: CSAREGTTSFYGYTF; cdr3_nt: TGCAGTGCTAGAGAAGGGACAACTTCGTTCTATGGCTACACCTTC
v_call: TRBV4-1; d_call: -; clone_size: -; j_call: TRBJ1-1; cdr3_aa: CASSQEGQRRGRPPEAFF; cdr3_nt: TGCGCCAGCAGCCAAGAAGGGCAAAGGAGGGGTCGCCCTCCGGAAGCTTTCTTT
v_call: TRBV10-3; d_call: -; clone_size: few; j_call: TRBJ2-3; cdr3_aa: CAIRGTGSFTDTQYF; cdr3_nt: TGTGCCATCAGGGGTACAGGTTCTTTCACAGATACGCAGTATTTT
v_call: TRBV20-1; d_call: TRBD1; clone_size: few; j_call: TRBJ2-3; cdr3_aa: CSASTLTGGLRDTQYF; cdr3_nt: TGCAGTGCTAGTACCTTGACAGGGGGGTTAAGAGATACGCAGTATTTT
v_call: TRBV25-1; d_call: -; clone_size: -; j_call: TRBJ1-6; cdr3_aa: CASSDDSSYNSPPHF; cdr3_nt: TGTGCCAGCAGTGACGACAGCTCCTATAATTCACCCCCCCACTTT
v_call: TRBV5-1; d_call: -; clone_size: -; j_call: TRBJ2-7; cdr3_aa: CASSSYEGRSYEQYF; cdr3_nt: TGCGCCAGCAGCTCGTATGAGGGACGCTCCTACGAGCAGTACTTC
v_call: TRBV6-5; d_call: -; clone_size: -; j_call: TRBJ2-7; cdr3_aa: CASSYSILGGSSYEQYF; cdr3_nt: TGTGCCAGCAGTTACTCGATACTGGGGGGTAGCTCCTACGAGCAGTACTTC
v_call: TRBV29-1; d_call: -; clone_size: -; j_call: TRBJ2-5; cdr3_aa: CSVGQGGFEQYF; cdr3_nt: TGCAGCGTCGGGCAGGGTGGTTTTGAGCAGTACTTC
v_call: TRBV12-3/TRBV12-4; d_call: TRBD1; clone_size: -; j_call: TRBJ1-2; cdr3_aa: CAILRPGTDYGYTF; cdr3_nt: TGTGCCATCTTGCGCCCAGGGACAGACTATGGCTACACCTTC
v_call: TRBV18; d_call: -; clone_size: few; j_call: TRBJ2-5; cdr3_aa: CASSPPAGQETQYF; cdr3_nt: TGTGCCAGCTCACCACCGGCAGGCCAAGAGACCCAGTACTTC
v_call: TRBV28; d_call: TRBD1; clone_size: -; j_call: TRBJ1-4; cdr3_aa: CASRTTGGNEKLFF; cdr3_nt: TGTGCCAGCAGAACGACAGGGGGCAATGAAAAACTGTTTTTT
v_call: TRBV20-1; d_call: TRBD2; clone_size: few; j_call: TRBJ2-7; cdr3_aa: CSARDSGGLYEQYF; cdr3_nt: TGCAGTGCTAGGGATAGCGGGGGTTTGTACGAGCAGTACTTC
v_call: TRBV28; d_call: TRBD1; clone_size: -; j_call: TRBJ1-2; cdr3_aa: CASRVGTAYGYTF; cdr3_nt: TGTGCCAGCAGGGTAGGGACAGCCTATGGCTACACCTTC
v_call: TRBV2; d_call: -; clone_size: few; j_call: TRBJ2-7; cdr3_aa: CASSLTSSGSFEQYF; cdr3_nt: TGTGCCAGCAGTCTTACTAGCTCCGGATCTTTCGAGCAGTACTTC
v_call: TRBV3-1; d_call: -; clone_size: -; j_call: TRBJ2-1; cdr3_aa: CASSQWRDSSYNEQFF; cdr3_nt: TGTGCCAGCAGCCAATGGAGGGACAGCTCCTACAATGAGCAGTTCTTC
v_call: TRBV20-1; d_call: -; clone_size: -; j_call: TRBJ2-1; cdr3_aa: CSATVRGKYNEQFF; cdr3_nt: TGCAGTGCTACGGTTCGCGGGAAATACAATGAGCAGTTCTTC
v_call: TRBV12-3/TRBV12-4; d_call: TRBD1; clone_size: few; j_call: TRBJ1-1; cdr3_aa: CASSWTGADTEAFF; cdr3_nt: TGTGCCAGCAGTTGGACAGGGGCGGACACTGAAGCTTTCTTT
v_call: TRBV28; d_call: -; clone_size: -; j_call: TRBJ2-6; cdr3_aa: CASSYPHTPGLSGANVLTF; cdr3_nt: TGTGCCAGCAGTTACCCACACACCCCAGGACTCTCTGGGGCCAACGTCCTGACTTTC
v_call: TRBV11-2; d_call: TRBD2; clone_size: -; j_call: TRBJ2-1; cdr3_aa: CASSVTSGYNEQFF; cdr3_nt: TGTGCCAGCAGCGTGACTAGCGGCTACAATGAGCAGTTCTTC
v_call: TRBV7-9; d_call: -; clone_size: -; j_call: TRBJ1-1; cdr3_aa: CASSSTAPSTEAFF; cdr3_nt: TGTGCCAGCAGCTCGACAGCCCCCAGCACTGAAGCTTTCTTT
v_call: TRBV5-1; d_call: TRBD1; clone_size: -; j_call: TRBJ2-7; cdr3_aa: CASSFGGQGGPYEQYF; cdr3_nt: TGCGCCAGCAGCTTTGGGGGACAGGGGGGCCCCTACGAGCAGTACTTC
v_call: TRBV5-1; d_call: -; clone_size: -; j_call: TRBJ2-3; cdr3_aa: CASSLAVGGEPDTQYF; cdr3_nt: TGCGCCAGCAGCTTGGCCGTCGGAGGGGAACCAGATACGCAGTATTTT
v_call: TRBV12-3/TRBV12-4; d_call: TRBD2; clone_size: -; j_call: TRBJ2-7; cdr3_aa: CASSLTTGTIPYEQYF; cdr3_nt: TGTGCCAGCAGCCTTACAACCGGGACTATACCCTACGAGCAGTACTTC
v_call: TRBV12-3/TRBV12-4; d_call: -; clone_size: -; j_call: TRBJ2-1; cdr3_aa: CANSLTGLNVPFF; cdr3_nt: TGTGCCAACAGTCTAACCGGACTAAATGTACCGTTCTTC
v_call: TRBV12-3/TRBV12-4; d_call: -; clone_size: -; j_call: TRBJ2-5; cdr3_aa: CASSFRVGSEQYF; cdr3_nt: TGTGCCAGCAGTTTTAGGGTGGGCAGTGAGCAGTACTTC
v_call: TRBV20-1; d_call: -; clone_size: few; j_call: TRBJ2-5; cdr3_aa: CSAREGAPETQYF; cdr3_nt: TGCAGTGCTAGAGAGGGGGCCCCAGAGACCCAGTACTTC
v_call: TRBV18; d_call: -; clone_size: -; j_call: TRBJ1-6; cdr3_aa: CASSELAGTGYNSPLHF; cdr3_nt: TGTGCCAGCTCCGAACTCGCCGGGACCGGATATAATTCACCCCTCCACTTT
v_call: TRBV20-1; d_call: -; clone_size: -; j_call: TRBJ2-1; cdr3_aa: CSASPGLSDEQFF; cdr3_nt: TGCAGTGCTAGCCCCGGCTTATCAGATGAGCAGTTCTTC
v_call: TRBV20-1; d_call: TRBD2; clone_size: -; j_call: TRBJ2-1; cdr3_aa: CSARTSGRRDEQFF; cdr3_nt: TGCAGTGCTAGAACTAGCGGGAGACGGGATGAGCAGTTCTTC
v_call: TRBV20-1; d_call: TRBD2; clone_size: -; j_call: TRBJ2-5; cdr3_aa: CSASGGAETQYF; cdr3_nt: TGCAGTGCTAGCGGGGGGGCCGAGACCCAGTACTTC
v_call: TRBV7-2; d_call: -; clone_size: few; j_call: TRBJ2-6; cdr3_aa: CASSLIPGANVLTF; cdr3_nt: TGTGCCAGCAGCTTGATCCCTGGGGCCAACGTCCTGACTTTC
v_call: TRBV4-2; d_call: -; clone_size: -; j_call: TRBJ1-6; cdr3_aa: CASSHSGDYNSPLHF; cdr3_nt: TGTGCCAGCAGCCACTCGGGAGACTATAATTCACCCCTCCACTTT
v_call: TRBV20-1; d_call: -; clone_size: -; j_call: TRBJ1-5; cdr3_aa: CSAREQGVGNQPQHF; cdr3_nt: TGCAGTGCTAGGGAGCAGGGCGTTGGCAATCAGCCCCAGCATTTT
v_call: TRBV27; d_call: -; clone_size: -; j_call: TRBJ1-1; cdr3_aa: CASSLVSRFTEAFF; cdr3_nt: TGTGCCAGCAGTTTAGTCTCCCGGTTCACTGAAGCTTTCTTT
v_call: TRBV7-9; d_call: TRBD1; clone_size: -; j_call: TRBJ1-1; cdr3_aa: CASSLYGTGGTEAFF; cdr3_nt: TGTGCCAGCAGCTTATATGGGACAGGGGGCACTGAAGCTTTCTTT
v_call: TRBV15; d_call: -; clone_size: few; j_call: TRBJ2-7; cdr3_aa: CATSKVYNYEQYF; cdr3_nt: TGTGCCACCAGCAAGGTCTATAACTACGAGCAGTACTTC
v_call: TRBV24-1; d_call: -; clone_size: -; j_call: TRBJ2-1; cdr3_aa: CATSSYNEQFF; cdr3_nt: TGTGCCACATCATCGTACAATGAGCAGTTCTTC
v_call: TRBV25-1; d_call: -; clone_size: few; j_call: TRBJ1-1; cdr3_aa: CASIAVLRGGTEAFF; cdr3_nt: TGTGCCAGCATAGCGGTTCTACGGGGCGGCACTGAAGCTTTCTTT
v_call: TRBV28; d_call: -; clone_size: -; j_call: TRBJ2-7; cdr3_aa: CASSRTDPFVDAVSSYEQYF; cdr3_nt: TGTGCCAGCAGTCGGACAGACCCTTTCGTGGACGCCGTAAGCTCCTACGAGCAGTACTTC
v_call: TRBV25-1; d_call: -; clone_size: -; j_call: TRBJ2-1; cdr3_aa: CASSDWGAERNEQFF; cdr3_nt: TGTGCCAGCAGTGATTGGGGAGCCGAGAGGAATGAGCAGTTCTTC
v_call: TRBV20-1; d_call: -; clone_size: -; j_call: TRBJ2-7; cdr3_aa: CSARGGSASSYNEQYF; cdr3_nt: TGCAGTGCTAGAGGAGGTAGCGCGAGCTCCTACAATGAGCAGTACTTC
v_call: TRBV25-1; d_call: -; clone_size: -; j_call: TRBJ2-2; cdr3_aa: CASSESGRNTGELFF; cdr3_nt: TGTGCCAGCAGTGAATCGGGCCGTAACACCGGGGAGCTGTTTTTT
v_call: TRBV10-2; d_call: TRBD2; clone_size: -; j_call: TRBJ2-7; cdr3_aa: CASSEARTRPYEQYF; cdr3_nt: TGCGCCAGCAGTGAGGCTAGGACTAGACCTTACGAGCAGTACTTC
v_call: TRBV20-1; d_call: TRBD2; clone_size: -; j_call: TRBJ2-4; cdr3_aa: CSARPPGGTSGSRVNIQYF; cdr3_nt: TGCAGTGCTAGACCTCCGGGTGGGACTAGCGGGAGTCGGGTAAACATTCAGTACTTC
v_call: TRBV5-6; d_call: -; clone_size: -; j_call: TRBJ2-2; cdr3_aa: CASSLGLGADTGELFF; cdr3_nt: TGTGCCAGCAGCTTGGGCCTGGGGGCGGACACCGGGGAGCTGTTTTTT
v_call: TRBV28; d_call: TRBD1; clone_size: few; j_call: TRBJ1-2; cdr3_aa: CASRSTGEISYGYTF; cdr3_nt: TGTGCCAGCAGGTCGACAGGGGAAATTAGCTATGGCTACACCTTC
v_call: TRBV12-3/TRBV12-4; d_call: -; clone_size: few; j_call: TRBJ2-7; cdr3_aa: CASSLGLRQGAYEQYF; cdr3_nt: TGTGCCAGCAGTTTAGGGCTTCGGCAGGGAGCCTACGAGCAGTACTTC
v_call: TRBV7-2; d_call: -; clone_size: few; j_call: TRBJ2-3; cdr3_aa: CASSPTPLTDTQYF; cdr3_nt: TGTGCCAGCAGCCCGACACCACTCACAGATACGCAGTATTTT
v_call: TRBV7-9; d_call: -; clone_size: few; j_call: TRBJ1-2; cdr3_aa: CASSLVGSTGSYGYTF; cdr3_nt: TGTGCCAGCAGCTTAGTTGGATCCACAGGGAGCTATGGCTACACCTTC
v_call: TRBV5-1; d_call: TRBD2; clone_size: once; j_call: TRBJ2-2; cdr3_aa: CASSFSLADPTGELFF; cdr3_nt: TGCGCCAGCAGCTTCTCCCTAGCGGACCCTACCGGGGAGCTGTTTTTT
v_call: TRBV2; d_call: -; clone_size: -; j_call: TRBJ2-5; cdr3_aa: CASMGLWETQYF; cdr3_nt: TGTGCCAGCATGGGGTTATGGGAGACCCAGTACTTC